These 8 T cell receptor beta chains originate from one sample sequenced in a study of Ad26.COV2.S vaccination and SARS-CoV-2 variants. Clones were read by immunoSEQ multiplex PCR, and TCRdb kept only the in-frame ones, dropping some. The sample includes about 350,000 clones, about 87% of them seen just once. The treatment was: around 19 received Ad26.COV2.S at low or high dose, single or two shots; about five received placebo; per-sample allocation not given. It was on day 63 after the first vaccine or placebo injection that samples were taken. Sequences were derived from peripheral blood, sampled in a trial of Ad26.COV2.S vaccine versus placebo. These receptor sequences come from a person aged 18-65 years who received the Ad26.COV2.S COVID-19 vaccine or a placebo.

This chain links TRBV7-9 with TRBJ2-4; D might be TRBD2 (6 bases). V was pared by 3 bases and J by 7 bases, with 10 bases between. The CDR3 runs to 13 residues. In germline, CDR1 is SEHNR, CDR2 FQNEAQ (reference sequence). CDR3 DNA sequence: TGTGCCAGCAGCTTGGGGACTGCTAACATTCAGTACTTC. The encoded protein is CASSLGTANIQYF.

The chain uses TRBV9 and TRBJ1-3; D ambiguous. CDR1 and CDR2 from the germline V gene are SGDLS and YYNGEE. The CDR3 sequence is 12 residues long. The ends were cut back, 2 bases at V and 4 bases at J, with 4 bases in the middle. CDR3 loop: CASSVEGNTIYF. CDR3 DNA sequence: TGTGCCAGCAGCGTCGAGGGAAACACCATATATTTT.

The genes are TRBV18 and TRBJ2-7; 9 bases fit TRBD1. Trimming removed 3 bases from V and 5 bases from J; junction bases left unmatched: 8. CDR3 length: 15 amino acids. The germline CDR1 and CDR2 sequences are KGHSH and LQKENI. CDR3 amino acids: CASSPTSDRGHEQYF. CDR3 in DNA: TGTGCCAGCTCACCCACTTCGGACAGGGGTCACGAGCAGTACTTC. Supplemented by reference TRBV18 and TRBJ2-7, the full variable domain reads NAGVMQNPRHLVRRRGQEARLRCSPMKGHSHVYWYRQLPEEGLKFMVYLQKENIIDESGMPKERFSAEFPKEGPSILRIQQVVRGDSAAYFCASSPTSDRGHEQYFGPGTRLTVT.

The chain joins TRBV7-9 to TRBJ1-5, with 9 bases lining up with TRBD1. CDR1 is SEHNR and CDR2 is FQNEAQ in the germline V gene (reference sequence). The J segment lost 6 bases and the V segment lost 5 bases, leaving 11 bases of the junction unmatched. CDR3 length equals 16 residues. CDR3 amino acids: CASSRGGGQGTQPQHF. CDR3 bases: TGTGCCAGCAGCCGCGGAGGGGGACAGGGCACTCAGCCCCAGCATTTT.

Here the CDR3 reads CASSPPGQGSPDTQYF. The CDR3 nucleotides are TGTGCCAGCTCACCACCGGGACAGGGGTCCCCAGATACGCAGTATTTT. The J gene is TRBJ2-3, the V gene TRBV18, with 10 bases aligning to TRBD1. The CDR3 runs to 16 residues. The germline V gene has CDR1 KGHSH and CDR2 LQKENI. V shed 0 bases and J 4 bases; nucleotides not matched to a gene: 4.

The chain employs TRBV6-2 or TRBV6-3 and TRBJ2-2; possible D gene TRBD1, 6 bases. CDR1 is MNHEY, CDR2 SVGEGT, per germline. This CDR3 spans 14 amino acids. V lost 4 bases, J lost 6 bases, and 12 bases lay in between. CDR3 sequence reads: CASSLQGPAGELFF. The CDR3 DNA is TGTGCCAGCAGTTTACAGGGACCAGCCGGGGAGCTGTTTTTT.

This clone occurred a few times. The V gene is TRBV5-1, the J gene TRBJ1-1, with D perhaps TRBD1 (5 bases). The CDR3 contains 16 residues. Germline V gene data show CDR1 as SGHRS and CDR2 as YFSETQ. V gave up 0 bases and J gave up 1 base, with 13 bases separating them. The CDR3 DNA reads TGCGCCAGCAGCTTGGGCCGGGTTGGGACGAACACTGAAGCTTTCTTT. Translating gives CASSLGRVGTNTEAFF.

Here the CDR3 DNA reads TGTGCCAGTAGTATAGATTCGGCAGCCTTCTATGGCTACACCTTC. It yields the protein CASSIDSAAFYGYTF. The genes are TRBV19 and TRBJ1-2, with no clear D. CDR1 is LNHDA and CDR2 is SQIVND in the germline V gene (reference sequence). V was trimmed by 0 bases and J by 4 bases, leaving 12 bases between them. The length of the CDR3 is 15 residues.